These 14 T cell receptor beta chains came from one sample sequenced in a study of blood T cell repertoires in COVID-19. The table came from immunoSEQ multiplex PCR; TCRdb's copy has only in-frame clones and leaves some out. The table includes 180,000 or so clones, 70% to 85% detected once. Sample: peripheral blood. The receptors were sampled from an elderly woman with acute or convalescent COVID-19.

The chain links TRBV25-1 to TRBJ2-5, with TRBD2 matching 13 bases. J was trimmed by 5 bases and V by 6 bases; bases with no gene match: 3. CDR1 is MGHDK and CDR2 is SYGVNS in the germline V gene. This CDR3 has 14 amino acids. The CDR3 DNA sequence: TGTGCCAGCAGAAGGGGACTAGCGGGGGAGACCCAGTACTTC. It is translated as CASRRGLAGETQYF.

The rearrangement links TRBV29-1 to TRBJ1-1, with a weak D call TRBD1 (5 bases). The CDR3 covers 14 residues. Trimming left V 4 bases short and J 0 bases short, with 12 bases between. Germline loops: CDR1 SQVTM, CDR2 ANQGSEA. The CDR3 protein is CSVVTGTMNTEAFF. CDR3 sequence (DNA): TGCAGCGTTGTAACGGGGACTATGAACACTGAAGCTTTCTTT.

J is TRBJ2-7 and V is TRBV5-4; 8 bases map to TRBD2. CDR1 and CDR2 from the germline V gene are SGHNT and YYREEE (reference sequence). Losses at the gene ends were 0 bases for V and 7 bases for J; bases not matched to a gene: 9. The CDR3 runs to 15 residues. The CDR3 DNA is TGTGCCAGCAGCTTGGAGCGCGGGGGGTCTACGGAGCAGTACTTC. Amino acid sequence: CASSLERGGSTEQYF.

V and J are TRBV4-1 and TRBJ1-1, with D unclear. The CDR3 is 15 amino acids. V lost 1 base to trimming and J lost 1 base, with 10 bases between them. Germline-derived CDR1 and CDR2 are MGHRA and YSYEKL. The CDR3 loop is CASSQGLAGNTEAFF. DNA for the CDR3: TGCGCCAGCAGCCAAGGCTTAGCGGGGAACACTGAAGCTTTCTTT.

This clone was seen more than once but under ten times. The rearrangement links TRBV3-1 (or the pseudogene TRBV3-2) to TRBJ1-5, with TRBD1 as a possible D gene (5 bases). Germline loops: CDR1 LGHDT, CDR2 YNNKEL (reference sequence). With 1 base removed from V and 4 bases from J, the gap between germline ends came to 11 bases. This CDR3 is built from 15 residues. CDR3 protein: CASSQGPGRNQPQHF. CDR3 nucleotide sequence: TGTGCCAGCAGCCAAGGGCCAGGGCGAAATCAGCCCCAGCATTTT.

For this clone: Compared with germline, one end of the junction differs, possibly owing to a read error. This chain links TRBV29-1 with TRBJ2-3, with a tentative D call TRBD2 (5 bases). Looked up from germline, CDR1 is SQVTM and CDR2 is ANQGSEA. This CDR3 has 11 amino acids. The CDR3 DNA follows: TGCAGCGTGGGGAGCGGACCCCAGGCCCTTTTT. Translated: CSVGSGPQALF.

The J gene is TRBJ1-5, the V gene TRBV19, with 10 bases lining up with TRBD1. J gave up 6 bases and V 7 bases, and 9 bases lay outside the gene matches. Germline lookup yields CDR1 LNHDA and CDR2 SQIVND (reference sequence). This CDR3 has 15 residues. In DNA form, the CDR3 reads TGTGCCAGTACCCTAGGACAGGGGGGTGGTCAGCCCCAGCATTTT. Translation gives CASTLGQGGGQPQHF.

V gene TRBV12-5 combines with J gene TRBJ1-2; 9 bases are shared with TRBD1. CDR1 and CDR2 (germline): LGHNT, FRNRAP. The V and J ends lost 6 bases and 2 bases, in that order; junction bases with no gene match: 13. The CDR3 runs 17 residues. The CDR3 region is CASGPSDRGRVNYGYTF. In DNA, the CDR3 is TGTGCTAGTGGGCCGTCGGACAGGGGAAGAGTCAACTATGGCTACACCTTC.

This clone was found a few times. This chain connects TRBV5-4 to TRBJ2-1, with TRBD2 matching 11 bases. Germline V gives CDR1 SGHNT, CDR2 YYREEE (reference sequence). V dropped 0 bases and J dropped 6; count of bases not matched to a gene: 11. The CDR3 has 18 residues. The CDR3 DNA is TGTGCCAGCAGCTTGGAAAGGCTAGCGGGAGGTATAAGCAATGAGCAGTTCTTC. Its protein is CASSLERLAGGISNEQFF.

V and J are TRBV5-1 and TRBJ2-1, with 10 bases aligning to TRBD2. CDR3 length equals 15 residues. CDR1 and CDR2 (germline): SGHRS, YFSETQ. J was trimmed by 15 bases and V by 4 bases; bases with no gene match: 16. Written as DNA, the CDR3 is TGCGCCAGCAGCAGGGAGGGTAGCGGGGGGAGCCTTTTGTTCTTC. This gives the protein CASSREGSGGSLLFF.

The chain combines TRBV5-1 with TRBJ1-4; D may be TRBD1 (6 bases). Germline values: CDR1 SGHRS, CDR2 YFSETQ. The V and J ends lost 4 bases and 7 bases respectively, with 14 bases between them. CDR3 length equals 14 residues. The CDR3: CASSVTGSAEKLFF. The CDR3 region has the DNA TGCGCCAGCAGCGTTACAGGGTCGGCTGAAAAACTGTTTTTT.

This chain's CDR3 is CASSRTGVDTEAFF. Written as DNA, the CDR3 is TGTGCCAGCAGTCGAACAGGGGTTGACACTGAAGCTTTCTTT. This chain joins TRBV28 and TRBJ1-1; 7 bases fit TRBD1. Losses at the gene ends were 5 bases for V and 3 bases for J; bases not matched to a gene: 6. The CDR3 is made up of 14 amino acids. Germline V gene sequence: CDR1 MDHEN, CDR2 SYDVKM.

The V gene is TRBV19, the J gene TRBJ2-1, with 9 bases fitting TRBD2. This CDR3 spans 13 amino acids. The junction had 6 bases not matched to a gene; V was cut back by 7 bases and J by 8 bases. Germline V gives CDR1 LNHDA, CDR2 SQIVND (reference sequence). The CDR3 spells CASNQRGADEQFF. The CDR3 coding sequence is TGTGCCAGTAACCAGCGGGGGGCGGATGAGCAGTTCTTC. The variable domain in full, completed from reference TRBV19 and TRBJ2-1, reads DGGITQSPKYLFRKEGQNVTLSCEQNLNHDAMYWYRQDPGQGLRLIYYSQIVNDFQKGDIAEGYSVSREKKESFPLTVTSAQKNPTAFYLCASNQRGADEQFFGPGTRLTVL.

The V and J genes are TRBV6-7 and TRBJ2-5; D is uncertain. TRBV6-7 is classed as an ORF, of uncertain function. The CDR3 covers 17 residues. V was clipped by 2 bases and J by 2 bases, with 18 bases between them. The CDR3 reads CASSYDKNRPPQETQYF. CDR3 coding DNA: TGTGCCAGCAGTTACGACAAAAACCGGCCACCTCAAGAGACCCAGTACTTC.